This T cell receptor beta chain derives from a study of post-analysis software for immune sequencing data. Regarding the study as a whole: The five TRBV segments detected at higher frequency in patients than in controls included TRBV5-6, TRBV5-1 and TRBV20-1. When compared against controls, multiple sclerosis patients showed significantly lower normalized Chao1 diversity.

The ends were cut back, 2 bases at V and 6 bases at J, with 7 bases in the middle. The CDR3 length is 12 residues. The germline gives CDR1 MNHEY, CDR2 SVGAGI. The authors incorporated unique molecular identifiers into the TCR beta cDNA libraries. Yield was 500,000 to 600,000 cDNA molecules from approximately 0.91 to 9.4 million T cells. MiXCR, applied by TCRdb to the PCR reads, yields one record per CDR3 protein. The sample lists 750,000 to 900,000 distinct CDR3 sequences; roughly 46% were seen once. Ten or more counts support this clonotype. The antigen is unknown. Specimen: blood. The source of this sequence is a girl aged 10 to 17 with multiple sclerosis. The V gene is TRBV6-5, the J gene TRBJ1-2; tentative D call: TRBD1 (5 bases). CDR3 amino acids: CASSYVGDGYTF. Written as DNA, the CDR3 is TGTGCCAGCAGTTACGTGGGGGATGGCTACACCTTC.